This entry lists 15 T cell receptor beta chains sequenced from one sample in a study of beta chain features in type 1 diabetes. Study-wide findings and caveats: Moderate yet significant TCRB CDR3 shortening was seen in Type 1 diabetes patients in all four CD4+ subsets.

Reverse transcription of all isolated RNA meant that expressed TCRB transcripts were sequenced. Data came from immunoSEQ multiplex PCR; TCRdb stores just in-frame clones and leaves some out. The table records roughly 150,000 clones, approximately 8.1% of them present only once. These receptors have no known antigen. What was sequenced was central memory CD4+ T cells from blood. All receptors derive from a woman aged 40-49 years with type 1 diabetes.

The chain uses TRBV2 and TRBJ2-7; D might be TRBD1 (6 bases). Germline CDR1 SNHLY, CDR2 FYNNEI. The CDR3 contains 12 residues. V was shortened by 3 bases and J by 6 bases, with 9 bases between the two germline ends. The CDR3 region has the DNA TGTGCCAGCAGTGAGGGGGCAGTCGAGCAGTACTTC. Protein sequence: CASSEGAVEQYF.

This clone turned up a few times. The chain links TRBV18 to TRBJ1-4, with 9 bases matching TRBD1. The germline CDR1 and CDR2 sequences are KGHSH and LQKENI. J lost 7 bases, V lost 3 bases, and 6 bases had no gene match. This CDR3 has 15 amino acids. This chain's CDR3 is CASSPSRDRVEKLFF. The CDR3 bases are TGTGCCAGCTCACCCAGCCGGGACAGGGTTGAAAAACTGTTTTTT.

This clone was recorded at least ten times. The gene calls are TRBV2 and TRBJ1-5; D possibly corresponds to TRBD1 (6 bases). Germline CDR1 reads SNHLY; CDR2 reads FYNNEI. This CDR3 is 15 amino acids long. The ends were cut back, 6 bases at V and 7 bases at J, with 19 bases in the middle. The chain's CDR3 is CASSPMGAVGQPQHF. Written as DNA, the CDR3 is TGTGCCAGCAGCCCAATGGGGGCAGTCGGGCAGCCCCAGCATTTT.

This clone was found a few times. The chain joins TRBV7-2 to TRBJ2-7; 9 bases are shared with TRBD1. CDR1 and CDR2 from the germline V gene are SGHTA and FQGNSA. The CDR3 contains 16 residues. The V segment lost 1 base and the J segment 10 bases; nucleotides outside the gene matches: 14. CDR3 nucleotides: TGTGCCAGCAGCTTAGGGGGGGGACAGGGATCTTCCCGACAGTACTTC. It translates to CASSLGGGQGSSRQYF.

This clone was observed many times. This rearrangement joins TRBV6-6 to TRBJ1-4, with no clear D. The CDR3 is 15 amino acids. Trimming removed 2 bases from V and 8 bases from J, with 15 bases in between. Germline V gene sequence: CDR1 MNHNY, CDR2 SVGAGI (reference sequence). CDR3 coding DNA: TGTGCCAGCAGTTACAAAGCCCAAGAGGAAGAAAAACTGTTTTTT. Protein product: CASSYKAQEEEKLFF.

The genes are TRBV5-4 and TRBJ2-3, with 7 positions matching TRBD1. CDR1 and CDR2 (germline): SGHNT, YYREEE (reference sequence). V shed 3 bases, J shed 4 bases, and the junction held 5 bases outside the gene matches. There are 14 residues in the CDR3. The CDR3: CASSSRQGSDTQYF. The CDR3, as DNA: TGTGCCAGCAGCTCTCGACAGGGATCAGATACGCAGTATTTT. The full variable domain, its missing parts supplied by reference TRBV5-4 and TRBJ2-3, is ETGVTQSPTHLIKTRGQQVTLRCSSQSGHNTVSWYQQALGQGPQFIFQYYREEENGRGNFPPRFSGLQFPNYSSELNVNALELDDSALYLCASSSRQGSDTQYFGPGTRLTVL.

This clone occurred a few times. The chain combines TRBV28 with TRBJ2-7, with D maybe TRBD1 (5 bases). V shed 2 bases and J shed 3 bases, with 14 bases lying between them. Germline loops: CDR1 MDHEN, CDR2 SYDVKM. The CDR3 is 15 residues long. The CDR3 spells CASSLKGVGIYEQYF. DNA for the CDR3: TGTGCCAGCAGTTTAAAAGGGGTTGGCATCTACGAGCAGTACTTC.

This clone was observed a few times. The chain is built from TRBV19 and TRBJ1-5; possibly TRBD1 for D (5 bases). Germline loops: CDR1 LNHDA, CDR2 SQIVND (reference sequence). CDR3 length: 13 residues. V dropped 7 bases and J dropped 3 bases, with 10 bases sitting between them. The CDR3 region has the DNA TGTGCCAGTATGGGGCAGCTCAATCAGCCCCAGCATTTT. Amino acid sequence: CASMGQLNQPQHF.

The chain couples TRBV4-3 to TRBJ1-5; TRBD1 matches at 7 bases. Germline CDR1 LGHNA, CDR2 YSLEER. V trimming: 0 bases; J trimming: 0 bases; junction bases outside the gene matches: 5. The CDR3 sequence is 17 residues long. The CDR3 region has the DNA TGCGCCAGCAGCCAAGATCCAGGGGGGAATAGCAATCAGCCCCAGCATTTT. Translation gives CASSQDPGGNSNQPQHF.

This clone occurred a few times. This chain links TRBV14 with TRBJ2-2, with 8 bases aligning to TRBD1. The CDR3 runs 15 residues. Germline CDR1 and CDR2: SGHDN and FVKESK. V lost 3 bases to trimming and J lost 7 bases; unmatched junction nucleotides: 7. CDR3 protein: CASSQWTGPGGELFF. CDR3 bases: TGTGCCAGCAGCCAGTGGACAGGGCCGGGCGGGGAGCTGTTTTTT.

V and J are TRBV5-1 and TRBJ2-7; 7 bases line up with TRBD2. The length of the CDR3 is 16 residues. V lost 0 bases to trimming and J lost 3 bases; unmatched junction nucleotides: 9. Germline V gene sequence: CDR1 SGHRS, CDR2 YFSETQ. The CDR3 loop is CASSLAQASGSYEQYF. CDR3 bases: TGCGCCAGCAGCTTGGCCCAGGCTAGCGGAAGCTACGAGCAGTACTTC.

This clone was seen a few times. The chain uses TRBV27 and TRBJ2-5; TRBD1 agrees at 7 bases. Germline V gives CDR1 MNHEY, CDR2 SMNVEV (reference sequence). J lost 5 bases, V lost 5 bases, and 8 bases had no gene match. The CDR3 length is 14 residues. CDR3 protein: CASSPRQGRETQYF. The CDR3 bases are TGTGCCAGCAGTCCTAGACAGGGAAGGGAGACCCAGTACTTC.

This clone appeared a few times. The chain carries TRBV28 and TRBJ1-1, with D possibly TRBD1 on 6 matching bases. The CDR3 totals 14 residues. Trimming removed 3 bases from V and 5 bases from J, with 13 bases in between. Germline-derived CDR1 and CDR2 are MDHEN and SYDVKM. The CDR3 bases are TGTGCCAGCAGTTTTTTACAGGGAAGAACTGAAGCTTTCTTT. Its translation is CASSFLQGRTEAFF.

J is TRBJ1-1 and V is TRBV28; D gene uncertain. CDR3 length equals 14 residues. The V gene lost 2 bases and the J gene lost 1 base, with 8 bases spanning the gap. The germline V gene encodes CDR1 MDHEN and CDR2 SYDVKM. The CDR3 spells CASSLPQRNTEAFF. The CDR3 bases are TGTGCCAGCAGTTTACCACAAAGGAACACTGAAGCTTTCTTT.

The V and J genes are TRBV5-1 and TRBJ2-7; D is possibly TRBD2 (5 bases). Looked up from germline, CDR1 is SGHRS and CDR2 is YFSETQ. V lost 4 bases to trimming and J lost 2 bases, with 13 bases between them. The CDR3 extends over 14 amino acids. Here the CDR3 DNA reads TGCGCCAGCAGCCCCGGGGAACGAGCCTACGAGCAGTACTTC. Translation gives CASSPGERAYEQYF.